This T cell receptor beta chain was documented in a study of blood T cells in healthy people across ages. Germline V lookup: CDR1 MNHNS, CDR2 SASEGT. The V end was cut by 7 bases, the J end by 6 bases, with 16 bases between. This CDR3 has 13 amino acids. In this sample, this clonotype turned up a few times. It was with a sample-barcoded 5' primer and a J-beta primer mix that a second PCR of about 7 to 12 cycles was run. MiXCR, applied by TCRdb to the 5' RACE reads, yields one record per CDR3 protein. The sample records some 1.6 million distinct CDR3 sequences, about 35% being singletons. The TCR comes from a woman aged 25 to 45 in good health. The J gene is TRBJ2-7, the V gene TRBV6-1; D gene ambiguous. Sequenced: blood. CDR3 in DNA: TGTGCCAGCATCATGGTTGGATCTATCGAGCAGTACTTC. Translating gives CASIMVGSIEQYF.